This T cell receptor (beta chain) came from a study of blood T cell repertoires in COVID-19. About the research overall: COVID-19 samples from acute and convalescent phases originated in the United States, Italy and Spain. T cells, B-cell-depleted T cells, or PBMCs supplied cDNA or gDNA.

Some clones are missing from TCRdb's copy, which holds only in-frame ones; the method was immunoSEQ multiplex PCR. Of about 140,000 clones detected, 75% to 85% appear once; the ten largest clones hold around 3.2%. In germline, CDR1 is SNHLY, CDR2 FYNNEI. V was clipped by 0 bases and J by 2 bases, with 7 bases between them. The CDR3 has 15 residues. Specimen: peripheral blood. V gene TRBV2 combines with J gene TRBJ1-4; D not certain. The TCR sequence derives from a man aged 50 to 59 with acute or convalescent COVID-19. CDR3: CASSEAGSTNEKLFF. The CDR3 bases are TGTGCCAGCAGTGAAGCCGGGTCCACTAATGAAAAACTGTTTTTT.